The T cell receptor (beta chain) under discussion was sequenced for a study of blood T cell repertoires in COVID-19. About the study: COVID-19 samples collected from the United States, Italy and Spain covered acute and convalescent phases.

Using immunoSEQ multiplex PCR, the repertoire was profiled, and TCRdb retains in-frame clones only, with some absent. Found here are roughly 220,000 clones, around 87% of them singletons; the top ten hold 3%. This CDR3 contains 17 residues. The germline gives CDR1 WSHSY, CDR2 SAAADI. V was pared by 3 bases and J by 6 bases, with 5 bases of the junction left unmatched. The source material was peripheral blood. This TCR was sampled from a man in his sixties with acute or convalescent COVID-19. V is TRBV10-2 and J is TRBJ2-2, with 15 bases identical to TRBD2. In nucleotides, the CDR3 is TGCGCCAGCAGTGACCCGGGACTAGCGGGGGGCCCCGGGGAGCTGTTTTTT. It encodes CASSDPGLAGGPGELFF.